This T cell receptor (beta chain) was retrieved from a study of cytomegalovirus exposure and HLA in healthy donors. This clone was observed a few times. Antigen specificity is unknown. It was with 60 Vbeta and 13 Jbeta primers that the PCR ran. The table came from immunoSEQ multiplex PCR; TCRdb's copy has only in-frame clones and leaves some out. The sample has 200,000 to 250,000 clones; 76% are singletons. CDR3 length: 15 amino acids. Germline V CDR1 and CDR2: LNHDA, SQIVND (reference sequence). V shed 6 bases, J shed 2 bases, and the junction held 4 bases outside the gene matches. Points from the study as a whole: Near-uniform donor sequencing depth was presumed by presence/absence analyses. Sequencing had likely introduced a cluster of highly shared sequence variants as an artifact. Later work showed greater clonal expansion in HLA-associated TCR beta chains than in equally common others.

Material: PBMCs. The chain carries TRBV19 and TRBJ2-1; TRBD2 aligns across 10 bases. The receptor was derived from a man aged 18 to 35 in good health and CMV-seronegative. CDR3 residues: CASRDLAGAYNEQFF. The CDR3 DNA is TGTGCCAGTAGAGACCTAGCGGGAGCCTACAATGAGCAGTTCTTC.